The 4 T cell receptor beta chains given below trace back to one sample, sequenced in a study of blood T cell repertoires in COVID-19. Measured with immunoSEQ multiplex PCR; TCRdb has only the in-frame clones, and not every one. The top ten clones hold approximately 8% of a sample with 40,000 or so clones, roughly 90% of them seen once. The specimen sequenced was peripheral blood. All receptors come from a man aged 60 to 69 with active COVID-19.

The chain has TRBV7-2 and TRBJ2-7; 11 bases are a match to TRBD2. Unmatched junction bases numbered 3, after V lost 1 base and J lost 4 bases. CDR3 length: 15 residues. The germline CDR1 and CDR2 sequences are SGHTA and FQGNSA. The CDR3 reads CASSLVSGRAYEQYF. DNA of the CDR3: TGTGCCAGCAGCTTAGTTAGCGGGAGGGCGTACGAGCAGTACTTC.

V and J are TRBV19 and TRBJ1-5; TRBD1 matches 7 bases. The V gene's germline CDR1 is LNHDA and CDR2 SQIVND (reference sequence). V lost 5 bases to trimming and J lost 6 bases; unmatched junction nucleotides: 10. The CDR3 contains 15 residues. CDR3 residues: CASSSSTGNGQPQHF. The CDR3 nucleotides are TGTGCCAGTAGTTCCTCGACAGGGAATGGTCAGCCCCAGCATTTT.

Within the sample, this clone is medium-sized. The V call is TRBV7-9, the J call TRBJ2-7; 10 positions agree with TRBD1. The length of the CDR3 is 15 residues. V lost 4 bases to trimming and J lost 5 bases; unmatched junction nucleotides: 8. Germline-derived CDR1 and CDR2 are SEHNR and FQNEAQ (reference sequence). CDR3 nucleotide sequence: TGTGCCAGCAGCTATGGACAGGGGGAAGGGAACGAGCAGTACTTC. Translation: CASSYGQGEGNEQYF.

The V and J genes are TRBV11-2 and TRBJ2-7; 11 bases map to TRBD2. Trimming took 4 bases from V and 1 from J; bases not matched to a gene: 6. Germline CDR1 is SGHAT and CDR2 is FQNNGV. The CDR3 runs to 16 residues. CDR3 sequence: CASSSPRLAGSYEQYF. The CDR3 DNA is TGTGCCAGCAGCTCCCCCAGACTAGCGGGATCCTACGAGCAGTACTTC.